The entry below describes one T cell receptor beta chain. Its antigen remains unidentified. V dropped 2 bases and J dropped 4; count of bases not matched to a gene: 5. Germline V CDR1 and CDR2: SGHNT, YYREEE (reference sequence). The CDR3 totals 17 residues. This entry is derived from a study of CD8+ T cells in alopecia areata. The wider study: Treated patients swallowed 5 to 10 mg of oral tofacitinib twice daily.

Reverse transcribed after extraction, RNA yielded cDNA as the sequencing template. Data came from immunoSEQ multiplex PCR; TCRdb stores just in-frame clones and leaves some out. The repertoire holds about 140,000 clones, with 65% to 90% as singletons. Findings and limits, study-wide: Normal skin contains resident alphabeta T cells, and these are also sequenced in scalp samples. Higher clonality and more expanded CD8+ clones appeared in lesional than normal scalp.

As for treatment: oral pan-JAK inhibitor, 5-10 mg twice daily. T lymphocytes (CD4+ and CD8+) were sorted from PBMCs. The material was CD8+ T cells sorted from blood, obtained at week 4, from a patient treated with tofacitinib. The chain recombines TRBV5-4 with TRBJ2-5; 16 bases line up with TRBD2. The TCR sequence derives from a human donor with alopecia areata. Written as DNA, the CDR3 is TGTGCCAGCAGCTTCGGGACTAGCGGGGGGGCCGGAGAGACCCAGTACTTC. Residues: CASSFGTSGGAGETQYF.